Sequencing of this T cell receptor (beta chain) was carried out in a study of blood T cells in healthy people across ages. About the research overall: Template switching captured about one barcoded beta molecule per two T cells.

The V end lost 0 bases, the J end lost 8 bases, and 16 bases lay between the germline ends. Germline values: CDR1 SGHVS, CDR2 FQNEAQ. The CDR3 extends over 15 amino acids. General observations from the study: Leaving the PBMCs unsorted stopped any conclusive comparison of naive versus antigen-experienced cells. In older individuals, TCR beta diversity per million T cells was lower, falling roughly linearly with age.

Each donor supplied roughly 10 milliliters of peripheral blood. Through a sample-barcoded 5' primer and a J-beta primer mix, a second PCR was run for roughly 7 to 11 cycles. TCRdb re-called the 5' RACE reads through MiXCR, storing one row per CDR3 protein. The sample includes fewer than 2 million distinct CDR3 sequences, 39% seen only once; the top ten take about 21%. About this clonotype itself: Its antigen is as yet unknown.

The sequenced sample consisted of blood. The chain links TRBV7-8 to TRBJ1-2; D may be TRBD1 (5 bases). The receptor was derived from a human donor in good health. The CDR3 DNA is TGTGCCAGCAGCTTAGCGCTCGGGGGAAATTTGGGCTACACCTTC. This translates into CASSLALGGNLGYTF.